The 13 T cell receptor beta chains given below trace back to one sample, sequenced in a study of CD8+ T cells in alopecia areata (dated by TCRdb to the late 2010s). Libraries were made using the immunoSEQ multiplex PCR assay. For TCR sequencing, RNA was extracted from every sample and reverse transcribed into cDNA to serve as template. The immuneACCESS repertoire file appears here via TCRdb, limited to in-frame rearrangements. These files lack a portion of the clones; in checked studies, under half of the deficit traces to unresolved V genes, and the cause of the others is not known. The sample table records 65,000 to 95,000 clones; roughly 51% of these occur just once. The ten largest clones add up to just over 5.5% of the sample. The sample was NKG2D-high CD8+ T cells sorted from blood. The cell subset or site label for this specimen denotes: sorted CD8+ NKG2D-high blood T cells. All receptors come from a human donor with alopecia areata.

The chain couples TRBV4-1 to TRBJ2-3; no clear D. The V end was cut by 4 bases, the J end by 0 bases, with 8 bases between. The CDR3 sequence is 14 residues long. CDR1 and CDR2 from the germline V gene are MGHRA and YSYEKL. The CDR3 DNA sequence: TGCGCCAGCAGCCTGGCGGCTAGCACAGATACGCAGTATTTT. This sequence encodes CASSLAASTDTQYF.

This sequence joins TRBV27 and TRBJ2-7; the D is unclear. Trimming cost V 4 bases and J 6 bases, with 7 bases left between them. Germline V gene sequence: CDR1 MNHEY, CDR2 SMNVEV (reference sequence). This CDR3 is built from 11 residues. Here the CDR3 reads CASSSSLEQYF. CDR3 nucleotides: TGTGCCAGCAGTTCATCCCTCGAGCAGTACTTC.

This clone was counted a few times. The V gene is TRBV29-1, the J gene TRBJ2-5; possibly TRBD1 for D (5 bases). Trimming removed 3 bases from V and 4 bases from J, with 12 bases in between. The CDR3 runs to 13 residues. Germline loops: CDR1 SQVTM, CDR2 ANQGSEA. DNA of the CDR3: TGCAGCGTTGACAGGGCCCAGGCAGAGACCCAGTACTTC. It translates to CSVDRAQAETQYF.

The V call is TRBV30, the J call TRBJ1-1; possible D gene TRBD1, 6 bases. Trimming took 2 bases from V and 3 from J, leaving 7 bases between them. CDR1 is GTSNPN, CDR2 SVGIG, per germline (reference sequence). The CDR3 sequence is 12 residues long. The CDR3 here is CAWSQGYTEAFF. In DNA, the CDR3 is TGTGCCTGGAGTCAGGGGTACACTGAAGCTTTCTTT.

The chain carries TRBV7-6 and TRBJ2-7; TRBD1 agrees at 8 bases. This CDR3 comprises 16 residues. Germline V gene sequence: CDR1 SGHVS, CDR2 FNYEAQ. Losses at the gene ends were 1 base for V and 3 bases for J; bases not matched to a gene: 8. The CDR3 DNA is TGTGCCAGCAGCTTAGTTAAAGACAGGGGTTTCTACGAGCAGTACTTC. It specifies CASSLVKDRGFYEQYF.

The chain couples TRBV29-1 to TRBJ1-1, with TRBD1 identical over 7 bases. Germline trimming cut 8 bases from V and 8 bases from J; bases unmatched to any gene: 8. The CDR3 contains 11 residues. The germline V gene encodes CDR1 SQVTM and CDR2 ANQGSEA. The CDR3 region has the DNA TGCAGCACCGACAGGGCCGGGGAAGCTTTCTTT. The encoded protein is CSTDRAGEAFF.

The chain uses TRBV5-1 and TRBJ2-2; D is unclear. The germline V gene has CDR1 SGHRS and CDR2 YFSETQ. CDR3 length: 12 residues. The germline V and J ends were trimmed by 5 bases and 3 bases, with 5 bases remaining between them. The CDR3 DNA reads TGCGCCAGCAGAACGGACACCGGGGAGCTGTTTTTT. Its protein product is CASRTDTGELFF.

As concerns this clone: A junction end diverges from the germline sequence, so it may reflect a read error. V and J are TRBV28 and TRBJ2-2, with TRBD1 matching over 7 bases. This CDR3 is built from 15 residues. Germline V CDR1 and CDR2: MDHEN, SYDVKM. The CDR3 nucleotides are TGTGCCGGCAGTTTAGACGACAGGGTAACCGGGGAGCTGTTTTTT. This codes for CAGSLDDRVTGELFF.

The chain recombines TRBV11-2 with TRBJ2-2; D remains ambiguous. Trimming took 0 bases from V and 6 from J, leaving 14 bases between them. This CDR3 comprises 16 residues. The germline gives CDR1 SGHAT, CDR2 FQNNGV. CDR3 in DNA: TGTGCCAGCAGCTTAGACACACCCAACGGCCCCGGGGAGCTGTTTTTT. Translating it yields CASSLDTPNGPGELFF.

The V and J genes are TRBV29-1 and TRBJ2-1; 13 bases map to TRBD2. CDR1 and CDR2 from the germline V gene are SQVTM and ANQGSEA. V lost 0 bases to trimming and J lost 5 bases; unmatched junction nucleotides: 4. The CDR3 contains 16 residues. Written as DNA, the CDR3 is TGCAGCGTTGAAGATCAAGGGACTAGCGGGGACAATGAGCAGTTCTTC. Protein sequence: CSVEDQGTSGDNEQFF.

The rearrangement joins TRBV7-2 to TRBJ2-3, with a possible D match to TRBD2 (5 bases). Trimming took 4 bases from V and 3 from J, leaving 11 bases between them. The CDR3 consists of 14 residues. Per the germline V gene, CDR1 is SGHTA and CDR2 is FQGNSA. For the CDR3, the DNA is TGTGCCAGCAGCTCACACCCGGGGACAGATACGCAGTATTTT. It encodes CASSSHPGTDTQYF. Full variable domain (rest looked up from reference TRBV7-2 and TRBJ2-3): GAGVSQSPSNKVTEKGKDVELRCDPISGHTALYWYRQSLGQGLEFLIYFQGNSAPDKSGLPSDRFSAERTGGSVSTLTIQRTQQEDSAVYLCASSSHPGTDTQYFGPGTRLTVL.

The gene calls are TRBV6-5 and TRBJ2-7; 7 positions match TRBD2. Losses at the gene ends were 2 bases for V and 1 base for J; bases not matched to a gene: 2. In germline, CDR1 is MNHEY, CDR2 SVGAGI. This CDR3 is 14 amino acids long. The CDR3 sequence: CASSYRGESYEQYF. The CDR3 DNA is TGTGCCAGCAGTTACCGGGGGGAATCCTACGAGCAGTACTTC.

Only a few counts were recorded for this clone. The genes are TRBV27 and TRBJ1-6, with D possibly being TRBD1 (5 bases). Germline V CDR1 and CDR2: MNHEY, SMNVEV (reference sequence). Trimming took 6 bases from V and 12 from J, leaving 18 bases between them. This CDR3 has 14 residues. Here the CDR3 DNA reads TGTGCCAGCAGGGTACAGGATACATCGTTACCCCTCCACTTT. Encoded protein: CASRVQDTSLPLHF.